A selection of T cell receptor beta chains follows, all from one sample in a study of cytomegalovirus exposure and HLA in healthy donors. Assay used: immunoSEQ multiplex PCR; TCRdb lists only in-frame clones, some missing. Counted here are about 140,000 clones, more than 70% occurring once; the ten biggest clones make up 1% to 1.5%. The sequencing input was PBMCs. Every receptor here comes from a male donor in good health and CMV-seropositive. The CDR3 runs from the conserved cysteine through the conserved F or W. A D gene is named only where the DNA matches it firmly. The size of a clone is reported for some rows only, either as once, few or many, or as a class for expanded clones.

once,TRBD2,TRBJ2-1,TRBV15,CATSRLAGALDEQFF,TGTGCCACCAGCAGACTAGCGGGAGCTCTGGATGAGCAGTTCTTC
-,-,TRBJ1-1,TRBV6-1,CASSELWGLGNTEAFF,TGTGCCAGCAGTGAACTTTGGGGGCTTGGGAACACTGAAGCTTTCTTT
-,-,TRBJ1-2,TRBV6-5,CASSYSGGYLGYTF,TGTGCCAGCAGTTACTCGGGAGGGTATCTTGGCTACACCTTC
-,-,TRBJ2-1,TRBV19,CASSISRNEQFF,TGTGCCAGTAGTATCTCCAGGAATGAGCAGTTCTTC
few,-,TRBJ2-6,TRBV7-3,CASSLGHSGANVLTF,TGTGCCAGCAGCTTGGGACACTCTGGGGCCAACGTCCTGACTTTC
-,-,TRBJ1-1,TRBV7-7,CASSPDNTNTEAFF,TGTGCTAGCAGTCCCGACAACACGAACACTGAAGCTTTCTTT
-,TRBD2,TRBJ2-1,TRBV10-2,CASSDRGRAFEQFF,TGCGCCAGCAGTGACCGCGGGAGGGCCTTTGAGCAGTTCTTC
once,TRBD1,TRBJ1-1,TRBV5-5,CASSLGGRGYTEAFF,TGTGCCAGCAGCTTGGGGGGCAGGGGGTACACTGAAGCTTTCTTT
-,TRBD1,TRBJ2-1,TRBV14,CASSQDYRDRANNEQFF,TGTGCCAGCAGCCAAGACTACCGGGACAGGGCCAACAATGAGCAGTTCTTC
few,TRBD1,TRBJ1-4,TRBV18,CASSRQGVTNEKLFF,TGTGCCAGCTCAAGACAGGGGGTCACTAATGAAAAACTGTTTTTT
-,-,TRBJ1-2,TRBV6-5,CASSYSGAGYGYTF,TGTGCCAGCAGTTACTCGGGCGCAGGGTATGGCTACACCTTC
-,-,TRBJ2-5,TRBV7-2,CASSLLGGTRQETQYF,TGTGCCAGCAGCTTATTGGGCGGGACCCGCCAAGAGACCCAGTACTTC
-,-,TRBJ2-3,TRBV30,CAWRGRSTDTQYF,TGTGCCTGGAGGGGGCGAAGCACGGATACGCAGTATTTT
-,-,TRBJ2-7,TRBV19,CASSIRSVDEQYF,TGTGCCAGTAGTATCAGGTCTGTAGACGAGCAGTACTTC